This TCR beta chain was captured in a study of OX40 agonist ivuxolimab in advanced cancers. At baseline, cycle 4 day 1, and cycle 7 day 1, blood was sampled. Germline-derived CDR1 and CDR2 are MGHRA and YSYEKL. This CDR3 contains 17 residues. Trimming cost V 4 bases and J 2 bases, with 21 bases left between them. The table lists this clone with many counts. Its antigen is not known. Measured with immunoSEQ multiplex PCR; TCRdb has only the in-frame clones, and not every one. This sample has roughly 120,000 clones, with under 95% found just once. The study's findings and limits: Expanded peripheral T cell antigen specificity was not determined. Near-lowest levels of clonal expansion characterized partial responders at 0.1-3.0 mg/kg.

The starting material was CD4+ or CD8+ T cells sorted from blood, obtained in a trial of the OX40 agonist ivuxolimab. The chain carries TRBV4-1 and TRBJ2-7; maybe TRBD2 (6 bases). This receptor was identified in an adult with an advanced solid tumor such as melanoma, head and neck, liver or kidney cancer. CDR3 DNA sequence: TGCGCCAGCAGCCTGGCGGCTATAGCGGTTCTCCCCTACGAGCAGTACTTC. Encoded protein: CASSLAAIAVLPYEQYF.